This T cell receptor beta chain was sequenced during a study of blood T cell repertoires in COVID-19. Study-wide background: The analysed material was cDNA or gDNA that came from T cells, B-cell-depleted T cells, or PBMCs.

From germline, CDR1 is SNHLY and CDR2 FYNNEI. The germline V and J ends were trimmed by 7 bases and 8 bases, with 24 bases remaining between them. The CDR3 consists of 16 residues. Only in-frame clones appear in the TCRdb table, and some are missing; sequencing was by immunoSEQ multiplex PCR. The repertoire holds approximately 120,000 clones, with around 86% as singletons. Material: peripheral blood. The chain joins TRBV2 to TRBJ2-1; TRBD2 might be the D (6 bases). The TCR was taken from a woman aged 45-59 years who had recovered from COVID-19. The CDR3 loop is CASTRGTFPLVDEQFF. CDR3 DNA sequence: TGTGCCAGCACCCGAGGGACTTTCCCCCTCGTGGATGAGCAGTTCTTC.